One sample yielded the 26 T cell receptor beta chains listed below, sequenced in a study of blood T cell repertoires in COVID-19. Assay used: immunoSEQ multiplex PCR; TCRdb lists only in-frame clones, some missing. Of hundreds of thousands of clones listed, 70% to 90% are singletons. The sample comprised PBMCs or T cells enriched from blood (not recorded which). The receptors were sampled from a woman between 40 and 50 years old who had recovered from COVID-19.

The CDR3 bases are TGTGCCAGCAGCTTAGAAGGGAGAGGGGAGACCCAGTACTTC. Translated, it gives CASSLEGRGETQYF. The J gene is TRBJ2-5, the V gene TRBV7-3; D is possibly TRBD2 (5 bases). CDR3 length equals 14 residues. Germline CDR1 reads SGHTA; CDR2 reads FQGTGA. V was clipped by 2 bases and J by 5 bases, with 12 bases between them.

V is TRBV5-4 and J is TRBJ1-1, with D possibly being TRBD1 (6 bases). Trimming cost V 3 bases and J 5 bases, with 17 bases left between them. The germline CDR1 and CDR2 sequences are SGHNT and YYREEE (reference sequence). The CDR3 has 15 amino acids. The CDR3 here is CASSWGVGGETEAFF. The CDR3 DNA is TGTGCCAGCAGCTGGGGCGTAGGGGGAGAGACTGAAGCTTTCTTT. The entire variable domain, with the rest obtained from reference TRBV5-4 and TRBJ1-1, is as follows: ETGVTQSPTHLIKTRGQQVTLRCSSQSGHNTVSWYQQALGQGPQFIFQYYREEENGRGNFPPRFSGLQFPNYSSELNVNALELDDSALYLCASSWGVGGETEAFFGQGTRLTVV.

The V gene is TRBV21-1, the J gene TRBJ2-1; TRBD1 reflects the table's D call only, with no check against the DNA. TRBV21-1 is marked as a pseudogene. The CDR3 consists of 20 residues. The CDR3 here is CASSKFGQSYTTMSNREQFF. The CDR3 DNA reads as TGTGCCAGCAGCAAATTTGGACAGTCCTATACTACAATGAGCAACCGTGAGCAGTTCTTC.

The chain uses TRBV11-2 and TRBJ1-3, with D possibly TRBD1 on 6 matching bases. The CDR3 consists of 15 residues. V was trimmed by 5 bases and J by 7 bases, leaving 18 bases between them. CDR1 SGHAT and CDR2 FQNNGV come from the germline V gene. This CDR3 reads CASSPQGLTWNTIYF. The CDR3 region has the DNA TGTGCCAGCAGCCCCCAGGGGCTGACTTGGAACACCATATATTTT.

This chain uses TRBV24-1 with TRBJ2-1; 10 bases line up with TRBD2. V gave up 3 bases and J gave up 4 bases; unmatched junction bases: 14. The CDR3 contains 19 residues. Germline assignment: CDR1 KGHDR and CDR2 SFDVKD. In DNA form, the CDR3 reads TGTGCCACCAGTGATCCCCGCACAGCGGGAGGGATATTTTACAATGAGCAGTTCTTC. It is translated as CATSDPRTAGGIFYNEQFF.

In this sample, this clone turned up a few times. This chain joins TRBV7-9 and TRBJ2-2, with D possibly being TRBD1 (6 bases). The CDR3 has 17 amino acids. Trimming pared 2 bases from V and 4 bases from J, leaving 17 bases between. Germline V lookup: CDR1 SEHNR, CDR2 FQNEAQ (reference sequence). The CDR3 coding sequence is TGTGCCAGCAGCTTATGGGCGGACAGTCGTTCCACCGGGGAGCTGTTTTTT. Translating gives CASSLWADSRSTGELFF. The full variable domain, its missing parts supplied by reference TRBV7-9 and TRBJ2-2, is DTGVSQNPRHKITKRGQNVTFRCDPISEHNRLYWYRQTLGQGPEFLTYFQNEAQLEKSRLLSDRFSAERPKGSFSTLEIQRTEQGDSAMYLCASSLWADSRSTGELFFGEGSRLTVL.

The chain couples TRBV11-3 to TRBJ1-1, with D possibly being TRBD1 (6 bases). From germline, CDR1 is SGHNT and CDR2 YENEEA. V was shortened by 5 bases and J by 1 base, with 11 bases between the two germline ends. The CDR3 sequence is 14 residues long. This CDR3 reads CASSEQGQNTEAFF. DNA for the CDR3: TGTGCCAGCAGCGAACAGGGTCAGAACACTGAAGCTTTCTTT.

The chain recombines TRBV11-2 with TRBJ1-2, with D perhaps TRBD1 (5 bases). The germline CDR1 and CDR2 sequences are SGHAT and FQNNGV. V shed 5 bases and J shed 8 bases, with 18 bases lying between them. This CDR3 has 14 residues. The CDR3 DNA reads TGTGCCAGCAGCGCATCCCCAGCGGGGGGAGGCTACACCTTC. Protein sequence: CASSASPAGGGYTF.

The chain combines TRBV6-2 or TRBV6-3 with TRBJ2-7; 8 bases are a match to TRBD2. The J segment lost 4 bases and the V segment lost 6 bases, leaving 8 bases of the junction unmatched. The length of the CDR3 is 14 residues. CDR1 and CDR2 from the germline V gene are MNHEY and SVGEGT. As DNA, the CDR3 is TGTGCCAGCAGCCCCATAGCGGGAAAATACGAGCAGTACTTC. It is translated as CASSPIAGKYEQYF.

V usage is TRBV10-3 and J usage is TRBJ2-7; 11 bases align to TRBD1. Trimming cost V 1 base and J 4 bases; bases outside gene matches: 6. CDR3 length: 16 residues. CDR1 and CDR2 (germline): ENHRY, SYGVKD. The DNA for the CDR3 is TGTGCCATCAGTGAGTACGGACAGGGGGCAATGTACGAGCAGTACTTC. Translating it yields CAISEYGQGAMYEQYF.

This clone was seen more than once but under ten times. CDR3 in amino acids: CASSQQGGTEAFF. Written as DNA, the CDR3 is TGTGCCAGCAGCCAACAGGGGGGCACTGAAGCTTTCTTT. The chain carries TRBV7-3 and TRBJ1-1, with TRBD1 matching 8 bases. With 5 bases clipped from V and 4 bases from J, the junction kept 3 bases outside the gene matches. The V gene's germline CDR1 is SGHTA and CDR2 FQGTGA. The CDR3 sequence is 13 residues long.

The rearrangement uses TRBV3-1 (or the pseudogene TRBV3-2) and TRBJ2-1; D not resolved. The V gene's germline CDR1 is LGHDT and CDR2 YNNKEL (reference sequence). This CDR3 region has 13 residues. The ends were cut back, 0 bases at V and 4 bases at J, with 4 bases in the middle. CDR3 sequence: CASSQELYNEQFF. Written as DNA, the CDR3 is TGTGCCAGCAGCCAAGAGCTATACAATGAGCAGTTCTTC.

The chain has TRBV7-9 and TRBJ2-7; TRBD1 agrees at 7 bases. Trimming removed 2 bases from V and 5 bases from J; junction bases left unmatched: 12. The length of the CDR3 is 16 residues. The germline CDR1 and CDR2 sequences are SEHNR and FQNEAQ (reference sequence). The CDR3 region is CASSLIPSTGINEQYF. CDR3 nucleotides: TGTGCCAGCAGCTTAATCCCCTCGACAGGGATCAACGAGCAGTACTTC.

The table lists this clone with a few counts. The J gene is TRBJ2-1, the V gene TRBV3-1 (or the pseudogene TRBV3-2), with 8 bases identical to TRBD2. From germline, CDR1 is LGHDT and CDR2 YNNKEL (reference sequence). The CDR3 runs to 15 residues. The junction had 7 bases not matched to a gene; V was cut back by 2 bases and J by 7 bases. CDR3 amino acids: CASSQRTSMTNEQFF. The CDR3 DNA sequence: TGTGCCAGCAGCCAACGGACTAGCATGACGAATGAGCAGTTCTTC.

The rearrangement joins TRBV13 to TRBJ2-7; possibly TRBD2 for D (5 bases). The CDR3 contains 13 residues. CDR1 is PRHDT and CDR2 is FYEKMQ in the germline V gene (reference sequence). Between the trimmed V and J ends, which lost 5 bases and 3 bases, there was a span of 11 bases. CDR3 loop: CASSTGVFYEQYF. DNA for the CDR3: TGTGCCAGCAGCACCGGGGTTTTCTACGAGCAGTACTTC.

The chain's CDR3 is CAIMAGPYQPQHF. CDR3 sequence (DNA): TGTGCCATCATGGCAGGCCCCTATCAGCCCCAGCATTTT. The chain employs TRBV10-3 and TRBJ1-5; no clear D. The germline gives CDR1 ENHRY, CDR2 SYGVKD. The germline V and J ends were trimmed by 7 bases and 5 bases, with 12 bases remaining between them. CDR3 length: 13 amino acids.

Here the CDR3 reads CASSYLGGVETQYF. DNA of the CDR3: TGTGCCAGCAGCTACCTCGGGGGGGTGGAGACCCAGTACTTC. The rearrangement joins TRBV7-2 to TRBJ2-5; 8 positions match TRBD2. Germline CDR1 SGHTA, CDR2 FQGNSA. This CDR3 is 14 amino acids long. V lost 4 bases, J lost 5 bases, and 6 bases stayed unmatched.

This clone has a single count. The V and J genes are TRBV5-4 and TRBJ2-1; possible D gene TRBD1, 5 bases. The CDR3 totals 17 residues. The V and J ends lost 6 bases and 2 bases respectively, with 21 bases between them. From germline, CDR1 is SGHNT and CDR2 YYREEE (reference sequence). CDR3 region: CASNSRAAETPYNEQFF. For the CDR3, the DNA is TGTGCCAGCAACTCCAGGGCGGCGGAGACCCCCTACAATGAGCAGTTCTTC.

V is TRBV5-5 and J is TRBJ1-1; 8 bases are shared with TRBD1. Looked up from germline, CDR1 is SGHKS and CDR2 is YYEKEE (reference sequence). The V and J ends lost 4 bases and 7 bases, in that order; junction bases with no gene match: 12. The CDR3 is 15 amino acids. The CDR3 loop reads CASSPQQQGAIEAFF. CDR3 in DNA: TGTGCCAGCAGCCCTCAACAGCAGGGGGCGATTGAAGCTTTCTTT.

The table lists this clone with a count of one. This rearrangement joins TRBV7-9 to TRBJ2-1, with TRBD2 as a possible D gene (5 bases). The CDR3 spans 14 residues. The V gene's germline CDR1 is SEHNR and CDR2 FQNEAQ (reference sequence). The V end lost 2 bases, the J end lost 7 bases, and 12 bases lay between the germline ends. The DNA of the CDR3 is TGTGCCAGCAGCTTAAGACGGGATAGGAATGAGCAGTTCTTC. It encodes CASSLRRDRNEQFF. The complete variable domain, with remaining parts taken from reference TRBV7-9 and TRBJ2-1, reads DTGVSQNPRHKITKRGQNVTFRCDPISEHNRLYWYRQTLGQGPEFLTYFQNEAQLEKSRLLSDRFSAERPKGSFSTLEIQRTEQGDSAMYLCASSLRRDRNEQFFGPGTRLTVL.

The chain couples TRBV11-3 to TRBJ2-1; TRBD2 matches at 13 bases. The CDR3 extends over 17 amino acids. In germline, CDR1 is SGHNT, CDR2 YENEEA. The V gene end was trimmed by 1 base and the J gene end by 5 bases; junction bases not matched to a gene: 5. CDR3 DNA: TGTGCCAGCAGCTTAGGACTAGCGGGAGGACTTAACAATGAGCAGTTCTTC. Its protein product is CASSLGLAGGLNNEQFF.

This clone was counted a single time. The V call is TRBV6-2 or TRBV6-3, the J call TRBJ2-2; 8 nucleotides line up with TRBD2. V shed 2 bases, J shed 5 bases, and the junction held 4 bases outside the gene matches. There are 15 residues in the CDR3. Germline CDR1 MNHEY, CDR2 SVGEGT. CDR3 in amino acids: CASSYIASGTGELFF. CDR3 nucleotides: TGTGCCAGCAGTTACATCGCTAGCGGGACCGGGGAGCTGTTTTTT.

On this clone itself: At one of its ends the junction is not consistent with the germline gene, which may arise from a read error. The chain employs TRBV28 and TRBJ2-1; TRBD2 aligns across 7 bases. Per the germline V gene, CDR1 is MDHEN and CDR2 is SYDVKM. The CDR3 sequence is 16 residues long. For the CDR3, the DNA is TGTGCCAGCAGCTCCCCTAGCGGAAGGGAATACAATGGGCAGTTCTTC. This encodes CASSSPSGREYNGQFF.

This clone was found a few times. This sequence joins TRBV5-4 and TRBJ2-2; D gene ambiguous. Trimming removed 2 bases from V and 9 bases from J, with 5 bases in between. This CDR3 contains 11 residues. From germline, CDR1 is SGHNT and CDR2 YYREEE (reference sequence). The CDR3 reads CASSFGRELFF. The DNA for the CDR3 is TGTGCCAGCAGCTTTGGCCGGGAGCTGTTTTTT.

For the CDR3, the DNA is TGTGCCAGCCATACAAGGAGTCCAGCTAACTATGGCTACACCTTC. Its translation: CASHTRSPANYGYTF. The chain is built from TRBV28 and TRBJ1-2, with D unclear. V was trimmed by 8 bases and J by 0 bases, leaving 16 bases between them. The length of the CDR3 is 15 residues. Germline CDR1 reads MDHEN; CDR2 reads SYDVKM.

The chain is built from TRBV28 and TRBJ1-4, with a tentative D call TRBD1 (5 bases). V lost 3 bases to trimming and J lost 7 bases, with 21 bases between them. The germline gives CDR1 MDHEN, CDR2 SYDVKM. The CDR3 sequence is 17 residues long. The CDR3 protein is CASSFGASRALAEKLFF. Written as DNA, the CDR3 is TGTGCCAGCAGTTTTGGGGCATCCCGGGCTCTCGCTGAAAAACTGTTTTTT.